Detailed here is one TCR beta chain. Its antigen is as yet unknown. The primer mix had 60 V beta and 13 J beta primers. Using immunoSEQ multiplex PCR, the repertoire was profiled, and TCRdb retains in-frame clones only, with some absent. The sample includes approximately 100,000 clones, roughly 76% of them seen just once. The data are from a study of glioma-infiltrating T cells after dendritic cell vaccination. About the study: Dendritic cell vaccination trial patients had either newly diagnosed or recurrent glioblastoma.

V shed 2 bases, J shed 8 bases, and the junction held 8 bases outside the gene matches. Germline CDR1 MNHNS, CDR2 SASEGT. The CDR3 runs to 14 residues. Study-level findings and limits: Patients with more pretreatment TILs had longer time to progression and survival. Higher TCR clonality did not directly relate to longer survival.

The J gene is TRBJ1-2, the V gene TRBV6-1; 7 bases agree with TRBD1. The clonotype was recovered from a human donor with glioblastoma. The material was blood, obtained before dendritic cell vaccination. CDR3 coding DNA: TGTGCCAGCAGTGAACTGACAGGGCGGATGGGCTACACCTTC. Translating gives CASSELTGRMGYTF.